The 18 T cell receptor beta chains below all came from one sample that was sequenced in a study of blood T cells in healthy people across ages. Alongside a J-beta primer mix, a sample-barcoded 5' primer served in a second PCR lasting 7 to 11 cycles. In TCRdb, the 5' RACE reads were re-called with MiXCR into one record per CDR3 protein. Of hundreds of thousands of distinct CDR3 sequences listed, under 30% are singletons. These data also formed part of another study, on T cells of mothers and their children.

The sample taken for sequencing was blood. These TCRs come from a boy under 18 in good health.

This sequence joins TRBV5-6 and TRBJ1-4; D gene uncertain. Germline V lookup: CDR1 SGHDT, CDR2 YYEEEE. V lost 3 bases and J lost 14, with 20 bases in between. The CDR3 spans 14 residues. The CDR3 sequence is CASSSSAGPRRLFF. CDR3 bases: TGTGCCAGCAGCTCGTCGGCCGGCCCCAGGAGGCTGTTTTTT.

The chain uses TRBV3-1 and TRBJ1-1; D is unclear. The germline V and J ends were trimmed by 0 bases and 3 bases, with 8 bases remaining between them. The germline V gene has CDR1 LGHDT and CDR2 YNNKEL (reference sequence). The CDR3 loop spans 14 amino acids. The CDR3 loop reads CASSQEGKDTEAFF. The CDR3 DNA is TGTGCCAGCAGCCAAGAAGGGAAGGACACTGAAGCTTTCTTT.

The chain has TRBV5-1 and TRBJ1-4; unclear D gene. Per the germline V gene, CDR1 is SGHRS and CDR2 is YFSETQ. This CDR3 has 13 residues. Trimming took off 1 base at V and 8 bases at J, with 9 bases between the two ends. CDR3 amino acids: CASSLNGPEKLFF. In DNA, the CDR3 is TGCGCCAGCAGCTTGAATGGTCCCGAAAAACTGTTTTTT. The variable domain in full, completed from reference TRBV5-1 and TRBJ1-4, reads KAGVTQTPRYLIKTRGQQVTLSCSPISGHRSVSWYQQTPGQGLQFLFEYFSETQRNKGNFPGRFSGRQFSNSRSEMNVSTLELGDSALYLCASSLNGPEKLFFGSGTQLSVL.

This clonotype was observed at least ten times. This sequence joins TRBV29-1 and TRBJ2-5; D possibly matches TRBD1 or TRBD2 (6 bases each). CDR1 is SQVTM, CDR2 ANQGSEA, per germline. The CDR3 covers 14 residues. The V gene lost 4 bases and the J gene lost 1 base, with 13 bases spanning the gap. In nucleotides, the CDR3 is TGCAGCGTTGTGCCCGGAGGGGGCCAAGAGACCCAGTACTTC. This sequence encodes CSVVPGGGQETQYF. The full variable domain, with the rest looked up from reference TRBV29-1 and TRBJ2-5, is SAVISQKPSRDICQRGTSLTIQCQVDSQVTMMFWYRQQPGQSLTLIATANQGSEATYESGFVIDKFPISRPNLTFSTLTVSNMSPEDSSIYLCSVVPGGGQETQYFGPGTRLLVL.

This clonotype was observed a few times. The gene calls are TRBV27 and TRBJ1-1, with unresolved D. CDR1 and CDR2 (germline): MNHEY, SMNVEV (reference sequence). The CDR3 contains 14 residues. Trimming pared 1 base from V and 1 base from J, leaving 7 bases between. The CDR3 loop is CASSLWAGNTEAFF. DNA of the CDR3: TGTGCCAGCAGTTTATGGGCAGGGAACACTGAAGCTTTCTTT.

The chain couples TRBV5-1 to TRBJ2-1; 14 bases fit TRBD2. Losses at the gene ends were 3 bases for V and 4 bases for J; bases not matched to a gene: 6. Germline CDR1 reads SGHRS; CDR2 reads YFSETQ. The CDR3 sequence is 17 residues long. CDR3 protein: CASSSGTSGGLYNEQFF. The DNA for the CDR3 is TGCGCCAGCAGCTCCGGGACTAGCGGGGGCCTGTACAATGAGCAGTTCTTC.

The V gene is TRBV18, the J gene TRBJ2-1, with TRBD2 as a possible D gene (6 bases). The ends were cut back, 11 bases at V and 7 bases at J, with 21 bases in the middle. The germline CDR1 and CDR2 sequences are KGHSH and LQKENI. This CDR3 spans 14 amino acids. In DNA form, the CDR3 reads TGTGCCGCAAACGCGGGGCTAGATATAAATGAGCAGTTCTTC. Its protein product is CAANAGLDINEQFF.

This clonotype was observed at least ten times. The chain uses TRBV24-1 and TRBJ2-7; D is uncertain. This CDR3 has 12 amino acids. Germline CDR1 KGHDR, CDR2 SFDVKD. Trimming left V 9 bases short and J 5 bases short, with 13 bases between. The chain's CDR3 is CATADIGHEQYF. CDR3 in DNA: TGTGCCACCGCTGACATTGGACACGAGCAGTACTTC.

In its sample, this clonotype was seen a few times. The CDR3 here is CASSLAGNMNTEAFF. The CDR3 nucleotides are TGTGCCAGCAGCTTGGCCGGGAATATGAACACTGAAGCTTTCTTT. The chain employs TRBV5-8 and TRBJ1-1; D remains ambiguous. Per germline, CDR1 SGHTS and CDR2 YDEGEE. There are 15 residues in the CDR3. The ends were cut back, 0 bases at V and 0 bases at J, with 9 bases in the middle.

V gene TRBV4-3 combines with J gene TRBJ1-6, with D hard to call. CDR3 length: 13 residues. Germline lookup yields CDR1 LGHNA and CDR2 YSLEER. The V gene lost 4 bases and the J gene lost 15 bases, with 16 bases spanning the gap. The DNA of the CDR3 is TGCGCCAGCAGCCGGACGGCTGGAACACTCCTCCACTTT. It translates to CASSRTAGTLLHF.

A few counts support this clonotype. The chain uses TRBV4-3 and TRBJ2-5, with D perhaps matching TRBD1 (7 bases). The V gene's germline CDR1 is LGHNA and CDR2 YSLEER. CDR3 length equals 16 residues. With 4 bases removed from V and 2 bases from J, the gap between germline ends came to 17 bases. The CDR3 DNA is TGCGCCAGCAGCCGCGGGACAGCACTACGGCAAGAGACCCAGTACTTC. Translated, it gives CASSRGTALRQETQYF.

The CDR3 here is CASYLMGTDTQYF. As DNA, the CDR3 is TGCGCCAGCTACCTCATGGGGACAGATACGCAGTATTTT. The rearrangement joins TRBV5-1 to TRBJ2-3; D gene ambiguous. Germline CDR1 and CDR2: SGHRS and YFSETQ. The CDR3 sequence is 13 residues long. The ends were cut back, 7 bases at V and 3 bases at J, with 12 bases in the middle.

This clonotype has a handful of counts. This chain links TRBV28 with TRBJ2-6, with D perhaps given as TRBD1 or TRBD2 (5 bases each). Germline CDR1 and CDR2: MDHEN and SYDVKM. The V end was cut by 3 bases, the J end by 3 bases, with 9 bases between. This CDR3 contains 15 residues. In DNA, the CDR3 is TGTGCCAGCAGTTTTGAGGGGAGTGGGGCCAACGTCCTGACTTTC. As protein: CASSFEGSGANVLTF.

In its sample, this clonotype was seen a few times. This chain connects TRBV28 to TRBJ1-6; unclear D gene. The germline V and J ends were trimmed by 3 bases and 4 bases, with 7 bases remaining between them. Per germline, CDR1 MDHEN and CDR2 SYDVKM. This CDR3 is built from 14 residues. CDR3 coding DNA: TGTGCCAGCAGTTTGCCGCAGTATAATTCACCCCTCCACTTT. It codes for CASSLPQYNSPLHF.

This clonotype was detected a few times. CDR3 DNA: TGCGCCAGCAGCTTGGAATCCGGGGGCAATCAGCCCCAGCATTTT. This sequence encodes CASSLESGGNQPQHF. The V and J genes are TRBV5-1 and TRBJ1-5; the D is unclear. Germline CDR1 reads SGHRS; CDR2 reads YFSETQ. There are 15 residues in the CDR3. V dropped 0 bases and J dropped 2 bases, with 9 bases sitting between them.

This sequence joins TRBV24-1 and TRBJ2-3; 12 bases are a match to TRBD2. The CDR3 has 16 amino acids. CDR1 is KGHDR and CDR2 is SFDVKD in the germline V gene. J was trimmed by 3 bases and V by 4 bases; bases with no gene match: 4. CDR3 sequence: CATSDLAGGPTDTQYF. The CDR3 DNA is TGTGCCACCAGTGACCTAGCGGGGGGGCCAACAGATACGCAGTATTTT.

This clonotype has a handful of counts. The chain carries TRBV20-1 and TRBJ2-1, with 9 positions matching TRBD2. Germline V gives CDR1 DFQATT, CDR2 SNEGSKA (reference sequence). The CDR3 sequence is 15 residues long. V lost 4 bases to trimming and J lost 9 bases; unmatched junction nucleotides: 13. The CDR3 DNA reads TGCAGTGCTATCTCCCTGGCGGGGGGGCCCTCTGAGCAGTTCTTC. It is translated as CSAISLAGGPSEQFF.

The chain is built from TRBV6-1 and TRBJ2-3; the match to TRBD2 covers 8 bases. The CDR3 covers 15 residues. The junction had 9 bases not matched to a gene; V was cut back by 6 bases and J by 4 bases. Germline CDR1 reads MNHNS; CDR2 reads SASEGT. CDR3 DNA sequence: TGTGCCAGCAGACACGGGGGGGCGATAGCAGATACGCAGTATTTT. This translates into CASRHGGAIADTQYF.